Reported below is one T cell receptor beta chain. The antigen remains undetermined. This record comes from a study of cytomegalovirus exposure and HLA in healthy donors. Study in general: Drawn from HLA-typed donors, about 85 million unique TCRs were held in an early data release.

Whole-study findings and limits: Per a later analysis, HLA-associated TCR beta chains showed more clonal expansion than other, equally common TCR beta chains. In a later analysis, HLA-C alleles had the fewest associated TCRs, DRB1 alleles the most.

This CDR3 is 15 amino acids long. CDR1 MDHEN and CDR2 SYDVKM come from the germline V gene. Trimming cost V 2 bases and J 0 bases, with 11 bases left between them. 13 Jbeta primers and 60 Vbeta primers were used for the PCR. In the original processing: Unique TCR beta chains numbered about 72 million in a later analysis, with roughly 11 million shared. TCRdb's copy holds only in-frame clones and misses some; the assay was immunoSEQ multiplex PCR. The V and J calls and clone size are taken from that table; D and trimming were inferred from the DNA. The sample contains approximately 150,000 clones, 68% of which appear only once.

The sequenced sample was PBMCs. The origin of this receptor is a woman aged 40 to 49 in good health and CMV-seropositive. V and J are TRBV28 and TRBJ2-7; D might be TRBD2 (5 bases). The CDR3 region is CASSLVAGSSYEQYF. CDR3 sequence (DNA): TGTGCCAGCAGTTTAGTAGCTGGGAGCTCCTACGAGCAGTACTTC.